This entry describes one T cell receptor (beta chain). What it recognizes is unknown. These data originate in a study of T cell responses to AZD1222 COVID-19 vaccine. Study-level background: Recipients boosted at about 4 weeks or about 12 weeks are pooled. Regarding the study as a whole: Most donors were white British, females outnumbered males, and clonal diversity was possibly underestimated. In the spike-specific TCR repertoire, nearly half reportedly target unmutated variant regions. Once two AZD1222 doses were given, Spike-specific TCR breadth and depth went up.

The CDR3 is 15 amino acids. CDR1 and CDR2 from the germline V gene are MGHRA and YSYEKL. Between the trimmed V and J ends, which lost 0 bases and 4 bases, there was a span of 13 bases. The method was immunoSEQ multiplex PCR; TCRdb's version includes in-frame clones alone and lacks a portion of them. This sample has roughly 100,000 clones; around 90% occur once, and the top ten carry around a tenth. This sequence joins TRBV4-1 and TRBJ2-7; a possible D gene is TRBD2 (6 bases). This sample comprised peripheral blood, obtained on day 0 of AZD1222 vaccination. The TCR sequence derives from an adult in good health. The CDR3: CASSQDILAHYEQYF. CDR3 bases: TGCGCCAGCAGCCAAGATATACTAGCCCATTACGAGCAGTACTTC.